This T cell receptor beta chain was recorded in a study of blood T cell repertoires in COVID-19. Study-wide context: Nucleic acid was either cDNA or gDNA, and it came from T cells, B-cell-depleted T cells, or PBMCs.

Assay: immunoSEQ multiplex PCR; the TCRdb copy retains only in-frame clones and omits some. The table includes about 100,000 clones, approximately 84% detected once. The TCR originated in a human donor in a cohort sampled during active COVID-19. Sequencing input: peripheral blood.

CDR3: CASSFADREGYGYTF. CDR3 coding DNA: TGCGCCAGCAGCTTTGCGGACAGGGAAGGCTATGGCTACACCTTC. The chain uses TRBV5-1 and TRBJ1-2; 8 nucleotides align to TRBD1. The J segment lost 4 bases and the V segment lost 2 bases, leaving 7 bases of the junction unmatched. Looked up from germline, CDR1 is SGHRS and CDR2 is YFSETQ. This CDR3 is built from 15 residues.